Following are 5 T cell receptor beta chains from one sample sequenced in a study of graft-versus-host responses after intestinal transplantation. The repertoire was sequenced with immunoSEQ multiplex PCR; TCRdb's copy has only in-frame clones and lacks some. The sample carries 35,000 to 45,000 clones, 93% recorded once. The source material was PBMCs, sampled 700 to 850 days after intestinal transplantation. These receptors came from a human patient who received an intestinal transplant, so some T cells may come from the graft donor.

V gene TRBV14 combines with J gene TRBJ2-3; 9 bases fit TRBD2. Germline V gene lookup returns CDR1 SGHDN and CDR2 FVKESK. The ends lost 3 bases at V and 3 bases at J; junction bases unmatched: 4. The CDR3 is 15 amino acids. The CDR3 protein is CASSQTSGGTDTQYF. CDR3 nucleotide sequence: TGTGCCAGCAGCCAGACTAGCGGAGGGACAGATACGCAGTATTTT.

CDR3 DNA sequence: TGTGCCATCAGTGAGCCGGGGGGGCATGAGAGCGAGCAGTTCTTC. Translation gives CAISEPGGHESEQFF. This chain connects TRBV10-3 to TRBJ2-1; 8 positions match TRBD2. Germline V gives CDR1 ENHRY, CDR2 SYGVKD. The length of the CDR3 is 15 residues. J gave up 10 bases and V 2 bases, and 10 bases lay outside the gene matches.

This CDR3 is CASSLATGAGEKLFF. In nucleotides, the CDR3 is TGCGCCAGCAGCTTGGCCACAGGGGCGGGTGAAAAACTGTTTTTT. The chain links TRBV5-1 to TRBJ1-4; 7 positions agree with TRBD1. The CDR3 is made up of 15 amino acids. Germline loops: CDR1 SGHRS, CDR2 YFSETQ. With V trimmed by 0 bases and J by 7 bases, 6 bases remained unmatched.

The chain links TRBV6-1 to TRBJ2-5; D gene unclear. CDR1 is MNHNS, CDR2 SASEGT, per germline. The CDR3 covers 14 residues. V lost 2 bases and J lost 7, with 14 bases in between. CDR3 protein: CASSERQVERTQYF. Written as DNA, the CDR3 is TGTGCCAGCAGTGAAAGGCAGGTTGAGAGGACCCAGTACTTC.

The chain links TRBV11-2 to TRBJ2-1; possibly TRBD1 for D (5 bases). CDR1 and CDR2 from the germline V gene are SGHAT and FQNNGV. CDR3 length equals 16 residues. V lost 2 bases, J lost 1 base, and 12 bases lay in between. The CDR3 nucleotides read TGTGCCAGCAGCTTATTTAGTCAGGGTTCCTACAATGAGCAGTTCTTC. This codes for CASSLFSQGSYNEQFF.